The sequence of this T cell receptor (beta chain) was determined in a study of regulatory and conventional T cells in RAG deficiency. Conventional CD4+ T cells were sorted from blood as CD25-low CD127-high cells. Of note for this clone: The antigen remains unidentified. This sample also contains other DNA sequences that code for the same CDR3.

Profiled with immunoSEQ multiplex PCR; TCRdb holds only in-frame clones, not every one. The table has over 45,000 clones, 90% seen once; the top ten hold about 0.5%. Regarding the study as a whole: In Omenn syndrome, Treg and Tconv repertoires overlapped >75%. Treg unique TCR beta sequences were 90 to 100-fold fewer in Omenn syndrome and CID/AS patients than controls. Control T-cell subsets had markedly higher Shannon entropy and lower Simpson indices than RAG-deficient patients.

Germline V gene lookup returns CDR1 MDHEN and CDR2 SYDVKM. The CDR3 totals 13 residues. The trim removed 6 bases at V and 7 bases at J, leaving 5 bases unmatched. The same data also contributed to another study, on regulatory T cells. From that report: The primer mix had 52 TRBV and 13 TRBJ primers. Regulatory T cells showed the strongest V-J pair restriction and V/J gene skewing among patient repertoires.

The sequence came from a human donor in good health. What was sequenced was CD4+ effector T cells sorted from blood. The chain carries TRBV28 and TRBJ1-5; 8 bases match TRBD1. The CDR3 loop reads CASSPDRAQPQHF. In nucleotides, the CDR3 is TGTGCCAGCAGCCCGGACAGGGCCCAGCCCCAGCATTTT.